A selection of T cell receptor beta chains follows, all from one sample in a study of T cells in Graves' hyperthyroidism and ophthalmopathy. One entry per CDR3 protein results from TCRdb running MiXCR on the multiplex PCR reads. The table includes more than 500,000 distinct CDR3 sequences, about 15% detected once. The sequenced sample consisted of blood. The receptors derive from a woman in her 30s with Graves' ophthalmopathy. Both conserved end residues are part of each CDR3. The D gene is left open where the match is weak. The listing skips clone size in some rows; elsewhere it reads once, few, many or a size class.

CDR3 protein	CDR3 DNA	clone size	V gene	D gene	J gene
CASSSTGGAGNQPQHF	TGTGCCAGCAGTTCTACAGGGGGAGCGGGCAATCAGCCCCAGCATTTT	many	TRBV28	TRBD1	TRBJ1-5
CASSLTWQSRGTGPNTEAFF	TGTGCCAGCAGTCTTACGTGGCAGTCACGGGGGACTGGGCCGAACACTGAAGCTTTCTTT	few	TRBV6-1	.	TRBJ1-1
CASSVEQGAGNEQFF	TGTGCCAGCAGCGTAGAACAGGGGGCGGGCAATGAGCAGTTCTTC	few	TRBV9	TRBD1	TRBJ2-1
CGSSLSGVGYNVQDTQYF	TGTGGCAGCAGTTTATCGGGAGTAGGATACAATGTCCAAGATACGCAGTATTTT	.	TRBV27	.	TRBJ2-3
CASSETQGMLTEAFF	TGTGCCAGCAGTGAGACGCAGGGGATGTTAACTGAAGCTTTCTTT	.	TRBV6-1	.	TRBJ1-1
CAWSYLIYGYTF	TGTGCCTGGTCGTACTTAATCTATGGCTACACCTTC	few	TRBV30	.	TRBJ1-2
CSASPGTNTGELFF	TGCAGTGCTAGCCCGGGGACGAACACCGGGGAGCTGTTTTTT	.	TRBV20-1	.	TRBJ2-2
CATSDSLRAAYNEQFF	TGTGCCACCAGTGATTCCCTAAGAGCGGCCTACAATGAGCAGTTCTTC	many	TRBV24-1	.	TRBJ2-1
CASSLGTVQGGGYTF	TGCGCCAGCAGCCTTGGGACCGTTCAAGGGGGTGGCTACACCTTC	few	TRBV4-3	.	TRBJ1-2
CASRDSLMNTEAFF	TGTGCCAGCAGAGACTCATTAATGAACACTGAAGCTTTCTTT	.	TRBV6-1	.	TRBJ1-1
CASGKSANYGYTF	TGTGCCAGTGGAAAATCAGCTAACTATGGCTACACCTTC	.	TRBV19	.	TRBJ1-2
CASSSTHGTSGRYEQYF	TGCGCCAGCAGCTCCACACACGGGACTAGCGGGAGGTACGAGCAGTACTTC	.	TRBV5-1	TRBD2	TRBJ2-7
CASSPISGGWGTEAFF	TGTGCCAGCTCACCGATTTCAGGGGGTTGGGGCACTGAAGCTTTCTTT	many	TRBV18	TRBD1	TRBJ1-1
CASSPNPGNSYEQYF	TGTGCCAGCTCACCAAATCCCGGAAACTCCTACGAGCAGTACTTC	many	TRBV18	.	TRBJ2-7
CASSPLTSLYNEQFF	TGTGCCAGCAGCCCTCTCACTAGTCTCTACAATGAGCAGTTCTTC	.	TRBV7-9	.	TRBJ2-1
CASRRGRWREQFF	TGTGCCAGCAGAAGAGGGAGGTGGCGGGAGCAGTTCTTC	many	TRBV6-2/TRBV6-3	.	TRBJ2-1
CASSYSSSSGSFEQYF	TGTGCCAGCAGTTACTCGTCGTCTAGCGGGAGTTTCGAGCAGTACTTC	many	TRBV6-6	TRBD2	TRBJ2-7
CASASGRVGGANVLTF	TGTGCCAGCGCTAGCGGGAGAGTAGGTGGGGCCAACGTCCTGACTTTC	.	TRBV7-2	TRBD2	TRBJ2-6
CATTKPLDRGQDTGELFF	TGTGCCACGACGAAACCCTTAGACAGGGGGCAGGACACCGGGGAGCTGTTTTTT	few	TRBV12-3/TRBV12-4	TRBD1	TRBJ2-2
CASSEGPGRDNEQFF	TGCGCCAGCAGCGAGGGACCAGGTAGAGACAATGAGCAGTTCTTC	few	TRBV5-1	.	TRBJ2-1
CASSHLAGGTGETQYF	TGTGCCAGCAGCCATCTGGCGGGAGGCACGGGAGAGACCCAGTACTTC	.	TRBV7-3	TRBD2	TRBJ2-5
CASRHNREVEQFF	TGTGCCAGTAGGCACAACAGGGAGGTGGAGCAGTTCTTC	few	TRBV19	.	TRBJ2-1
CASSQDPEGLSYEQYF	TGTGCCAGCAGCCAAGATCCGGAAGGTCTCTCCTACGAGCAGTACTTC	many	TRBV14	.	TRBJ2-7
CASSWRTGTTGELFF	TGTGCCAGCAGCTGGCGGACAGGAACGACCGGGGAGCTGTTTTTT	few	TRBV7-9	TRBD1	TRBJ2-2
CASSFTREETQYF	TGTGCCAGCAGTTTCACCAGGGAGGAGACCCAGTACTTC	many	TRBV28	.	TRBJ2-5
CASSVDSRGSIDEQFF	TGTGCCAGCAGCGTAGATTCCAGGGGAAGTATAGATGAGCAGTTCTTC	few	TRBV9	.	TRBJ2-1
CASSPQGGGNIQYF	TGTGCCAGCAGCCCCCAAGGGGGAGGGAACATTCAGTACTTC	many	TRBV7-8	.	TRBJ2-4
CASRWDRNSPLHF	TGCGCCAGCAGGTGGGACAGAAATTCACCCCTCCACTTT	few	TRBV5-1	TRBD1	TRBJ1-6
CASSYVNTEAFF	TGTGCCAGCAGTTACGTGAACACTGAAGCTTTCTTT	many	TRBV6-2/TRBV6-3	.	TRBJ1-1
CASSWTSGYEQYF	TGTGCCAGCAGCTGGACTAGCGGCTACGAGCAGTACTTC	many	TRBV7-8	TRBD2	TRBJ2-7
CASSVGIRTGNEQFF	TGTGCCAGCAGCGTAGGTATAAGGACAGGGAATGAGCAGTTCTTC	few	TRBV9	TRBD1	TRBJ2-1
CSARRLRAGGEETQYF	TGCAGTGCTAGACGGTTGCGGGCCGGGGGGGAAGAGACCCAGTACTTC	many	TRBV20-1	TRBD2	TRBJ2-5
CASRLSSGNTIYF	TGTGCCAGCAGACTGAGCTCTGGAAACACCATATATTTT	few	TRBV11-2	.	TRBJ1-3
CASSERNRGQPQHF	TGTGCCAGCAGTGAGCGAAACAGGGGCCAGCCCCAGCATTTT	.	TRBV2	TRBD1	TRBJ1-5
CASSLGVPGANVLTF	TGCGCCAGCAGCTTGGGGGTTCCTGGGGCCAACGTCCTGACTTTC	many	TRBV5-1	.	TRBJ2-6
CASSWTVDQPQHF	TGTGCCAGCAGCTGGACAGTGGATCAGCCCCAGCATTTT	many	TRBV7-2	.	TRBJ1-5
CASSPGPQGLPYRRHEQFF	TGTGCCAGCAGCCCTGGGCCACAGGGACTCCCCTACCGTCGACATGAGCAGTTCTTC	many	TRBV6-1	.	TRBJ2-1
CAWSGWAIWNSPLHF	TGTGCCTGGAGTGGTTGGGCAATATGGAATTCACCCCTCCACTTT	few	TRBV30	.	TRBJ1-6
CASGGEQGRDEQFF	TGTGCCAGCGGCGGGGAACAGGGGCGAGATGAGCAGTTCTTC	many	TRBV12-3/TRBV12-4	.	TRBJ2-1